The T cell receptor beta chain under discussion was sequenced for a study of cytomegalovirus exposure and HLA in healthy donors. Study-wide results and caveats: Researchers counted 164 TCR beta chains as cytomegalovirus-associated. Looking again later, the authors saw that most CMV-associated TCR beta chains seemed HLA-restricted. The dataset shows that most TCR sequences were rare, while some public TCRs occurred in many donors. Published work reported that the classifier diagnosed cytomegalovirus status with high specificity and sensitivity.

This CDR3 is built from 12 residues. The germline CDR1 and CDR2 sequences are SQVTM and ANQGSEA. Trimming took off 5 bases at V and 2 bases at J, with 8 bases between the two ends. As concerns this clone: Its antigen remains unknown.

The PCR employed 60 Vbeta primers together with 13 Jbeta primers. Here immunoSEQ multiplex PCR was the method, and the copy in TCRdb shows in-frame clones only, minus some. Among roughly 160,000 clones listed, approximately 75% were seen once. This clonotype was sampled from a man aged 45-65 years in good health and CMV-seropositive. This sequence joins TRBV29-1 and TRBJ2-3; D gene uncertain. Sequenced input: PBMCs. CDR3 in DNA: TGCAGCGTTCACATATACACAGATACGCAGTATTTT. It specifies CSVHIYTDTQYF.